The rows below give T cell receptor beta chains drawn from one sample of a study of blood T cell repertoires in COVID-19. The table came from immunoSEQ multiplex PCR; TCRdb's copy has only in-frame clones and leaves some out. The sample has about 120,000 clones; less than 90% are singletons. Sequencing input: peripheral blood. The receptors derive from a young man with acute or convalescent COVID-19. Each CDR3 is given with its conserved first and last residue. The D gene is left open where the match is weak. Size tells how often a clone was seen (once, few, many) or the class of an expanded clone, and some rows leave it out.

D	V	J	size	CDR3	DNA
TRBD2	TRBV4-3	TRBJ2-1	.	CASSTQAGGDNEQFF	TGCGCCAGCAGCACACAGGCGGGGGGTGACAATGAGCAGTTCTTC
TRBD1	TRBV18	TRBJ2-1	.	CASSQGTGGSGANNEQFF	TGTGCCAGCTCCCAAGGGACAGGGGGCTCAGGGGCCAACAATGAGCAGTTCTTC
TRBD2	TRBV7-8	TRBJ2-1	.	CASSSLAGGRRYSYNEQFF	TGTGCCAGCAGCTCCCTAGCGGGGGGTCGACGTTACTCCTACAATGAGCAGTTCTTC
.	TRBV6-5	TRBJ2-5	.	CASSYGIAREAETQYF	TGTGCCAGCAGTTACGGGATAGCCAGGGAGGCAGAGACCCAGTACTTC
TRBD2	TRBV4-3	TRBJ2-1	few	CASSQGSTSINEQFF	TGCGCCAGCAGCCAAGGATCGACTAGCATCAATGAGCAGTTCTTC
.	TRBV6-5	TRBJ1-2	.	CASSYSSGNYGYTF	TGTGCCAGCAGTTACTCGTCCGGGAACTATGGCTACACCTTC
.	TRBV18	TRBJ1-4	.	CASSPGQGGKLFF	TGTGCCAGCTCACCAGGTCAGGGCGGAAAACTGTTTTTT
TRBD2	TRBV3-1/TRBV3-2	TRBJ2-3	.	CASSRLAGVGTDTQYF	TGTGCCAGCAGCCGACTAGCGGGGGTTGGAACAGATACGCAGTATTTT
.	TRBV2	TRBJ1-1	.	CASQLVRTEAFF	TGTGCCAGCCAGTTGGTACGCACTGAAGCTTTCTTT
.	TRBV19	TRBJ1-5	.	CASTPIGGGRPQHF	TGTGCCAGTACCCCTATCGGGGGGGGAAGGCCCCAGCATTTT
TRBD1	TRBV4-3	TRBJ1-6	.	CASRRTGTGNSPLHF	TGCGCCAGCAGACGAACCGGGACAGGAAATTCACCCCTCCACTTT
TRBD2	TRBV11-2	TRBJ2-7	.	CASSLVPGGAYEQYF	TGTGCCAGCAGCTTAGTCCCGGGGGGGGCCTACGAGCAGTACTTC
TRBD1	TRBV24-1	TRBJ1-4	.	CATPNTGGAWEKLFF	TGTGCCACCCCCAACACAGGGGGCGCTTGGGAAAAACTGTTTTTT
.	TRBV5-4	TRBJ1-1	.	CASSDLTGRGAFF	TGTGCCAGCAGCGATTTGACAGGACGGGGAGCTTTCTTT
.	TRBV30	TRBJ2-7	.	CAWSFWPTYEQYF	TGTGCCTGGAGTTTCTGGCCAACCTACGAGCAGTACTTC
.	TRBV30	TRBJ1-6	.	CAWAGKGTYNSPLHF	TGTGCCTGGGCAGGGAAAGGGACTTATAATTCACCCCTCCACTTT
TRBD2	TRBV7-9	TRBJ2-1	.	CASSPRVAGVAYNEQFF	TGTGCCAGCAGCCCCCGGGTAGCGGGAGTCGCCTACAATGAGCAGTTCTTC
.	TRBV27	TRBJ2-2	.	CASSLSDRPRANTGELFF	TGTGCCAGCAGTTTATCTGACAGGCCCCGCGCGAACACCGGGGAGCTGTTTTTT
TRBD2	TRBV15	TRBJ2-3	.	CATSRERVTSVTDTQYF	TGTGCCACCAGCAGAGAACGAGTGACTAGCGTCACAGATACGCAGTATTTT
.	TRBV7-9	TRBJ1-1	.	CASSLEGLGAFF	TGTGCCAGCAGCTTAGAGGGGTTGGGAGCTTTCTTT
TRBD1	TRBV5-1	TRBJ1-4	.	CASSPTGEGEGKLFF	TGCGCCAGCAGTCCGACAGGGGAGGGAGAAGGAAAACTGTTTTTT
.	TRBV7-9	TRBJ1-1	.	CASSLESGTEAFF	TGTGCCAGCAGCTTAGAGTCAGGGACTGAAGCTTTCTTT
TRBD2	TRBV30	TRBJ2-3	.	CARTSGNTDTQYF	TGTGCCCGCACTAGCGGTAACACAGATACGCAGTATTTT
.	TRBV6-5	TRBJ2-1	.	CASSYVDNEQFF	TGTGCCAGCAGTTACGTCGACAATGAGCAGTTCTTC
TRBD1	TRBV5-8	TRBJ2-3	.	CASSLTLGTGGPDTQYF	TGTGCCAGCAGCTTGACACTAGGGACAGGGGGCCCAGATACGCAGTATTTT
.	TRBV30	TRBJ1-6	few	CAWSVHQDSSPLHF	TGTGCCTGGAGTGTACACCAGGACAGCTCACCCCTCCACTTT
TRBD2	TRBV10-3	TRBJ2-3	.	CAIRNVSGSSDTQYF	TGTGCCATCAGGAATGTAAGCGGGAGCTCAGATACGCAGTATTTT
TRBD1	TRBV7-8	TRBJ1-5	.	CASSPTWTGTRQPQHF	TGTGCCAGCAGCCCCACCTGGACAGGGACAAGGCAGCCCCAGCATTTT
.	TRBV27	TRBJ1-1	.	CASGNSRESTEAFF	TGTGCCAGCGGAAATTCCAGGGAATCCACTGAAGCTTTCTTT
.	TRBV29-1	TRBJ2-7	few	CSVEDGTSYEQYF	TGCAGCGTTGAAGATGGTACCAGCTACGAGCAGTACTTC
.	TRBV5-5	TRBJ2-7	.	CASTLSSYEQYF	TGTGCCAGCACCCTGAGCTCCTACGAGCAGTACTTC
.	TRBV4-3	TRBJ2-2	few	CASSQGLNLATGELFF	TGCGCCAGCAGCCAAGGACTCAACCTAGCGACCGGGGAGCTGTTTTTT
.	TRBV6-2/TRBV6-3	TRBJ2-5	.	CASSYRELQVVGKTQYF	TGTGCCAGCAGTTACAGGGAACTACAGGTGGTGGGGAAGACCCAGTACTTC
TRBD1	TRBV7-9	TRBJ1-2	.	CASSLQVRTGWDGYTF	TGTGCCAGCAGCTTACAAGTCAGGACAGGGTGGGATGGCTACACCTTC
.	TRBV20-1	TRBJ1-5	.	CSASPPVENQPQHF	TGCAGTGCCAGTCCCCCGGTGGAGAATCAGCCCCAGCATTTT
.	TRBV4-2	TRBJ2-2	.	CASSQLTSTGELFF	TGTGCCAGCAGCCAACTCACTAGCACCGGGGAGCTGTTTTTT
.	TRBV7-2	TRBJ1-2	.	CASSLAGQGSNYGYTF	TGTGCCAGCAGCTTAGCTGGGCAGGGTAGTAACTATGGCTACACCTTC
.	TRBV27	TRBJ2-1	.	CASSLRQGHSGYYNEQFF	TGTGCCAGCAGTTTACGGCAGGGTCATAGCGGTTATTACAATGAGCAGTTCTTC
TRBD1	TRBV7-3	TRBJ2-2	.	CASSRTGAGGGELFF	TGTGCCAGCAGCAGGACAGGGGCTGGAGGCGGGGAGCTGTTTTTT
TRBD1	TRBV11-2	TRBJ1-4	.	CASSLTRPGGWTNEKLFF	TGTGCCAGCAGCTTAACCCGGCCAGGGGGCTGGACTAATGAAAAACTGTTTTTT
TRBD2	TRBV4-2	TRBJ2-1	.	CASSQDGLAGGHEQFF	TGTGCCAGCAGCCAAGACGGACTAGCGGGGGGGCATGAGCAGTTCTTC
.	TRBV2	TRBJ1-2	.	CASSEDSFYGYTF	TGTGCCAGCAGTGAAGACAGCTTCTATGGCTACACCTTC
.	TRBV18	TRBJ1-1	.	CASSRPQGGVFNTEAFF	TGTGCCAGCTCCCGCCCCCAGGGAGGCGTTTTCAACACTGAAGCTTTCTTT
.	TRBV5-1	TRBJ1-1	.	CASSQNDREAFF	TGCGCCAGCAGCCAGAACGACAGAGAAGCTTTCTTT
TRBD1	TRBV7-9	TRBJ2-1	.	CASSLPGQGHYNEQFF	TGTGCCAGCAGCTTACCGGGACAGGGGCACTACAATGAGCAGTTCTTC
.	TRBV9	TRBJ2-3	.	CASSQGSTDTQYF	TGTGCCAGCAGCCAGGGGAGCACAGATACGCAGTATTTT
TRBD1	TRBV19	TRBJ1-6	few	CASSPRQGAGDSPLHF	TGTGCCAGTAGTCCTCGACAGGGGGCAGGTGATTCACCCCTCCACTTT
TRBD1	TRBV19	TRBJ2-5	.	CASSVDRVLETQYF	TGTGCCAGTAGTGTCGACAGGGTCCTAGAGACCCAGTACTTC
TRBD2	TRBV2	TRBJ2-3	.	CASRESGLAGASTDTQYF	TGTGCCAGCAGGGAAAGTGGGCTAGCGGGCGCTAGCACAGATACGCAGTATTTT
.	TRBV27	TRBJ2-2	.	CASSLGHTTGELFF	TGTGCCAGCAGTTTAGGGCATACGACCGGGGAGCTGTTTTTT
.	TRBV5-1	TRBJ2-5	.	CASSSGMLLGSQETQYF	TGCGCCAGCAGCTCCGGGATGCTTTTGGGCTCCCAAGAGACCCAGTACTTC
TRBD1	TRBV4-1	TRBJ1-5	.	CASSQSTGVPNQPQHF	TGCGCCAGCAGCCAATCGACAGGGGTTCCCAATCAGCCCCAGCATTTT
TRBD1	TRBV29-1	TRBJ1-1	.	CSVTGGGTWNTEAFF	TGCAGCGTCACAGGGGGGGGGACCTGGAACACTGAAGCTTTCTTT
TRBD2	TRBV4-1	TRBJ2-5	.	CASSQEVPGGETQYF	TGCGCCAGCAGCCAAGAGGTACCGGGGGGGGAAACCCAGTACTTC
.	TRBV9	TRBJ1-2	.	CASSGTSNYGYTF	TGTGCCAGCAGCGGGACATCTAACTATGGCTACACCTTC